This T cell receptor (beta chain) originates from a study of beta chain features in type 1 diabetes. General study points: Within each of all four CD4+ subsets, Type 1 diabetes patients had TCRB CDR3s that were moderately but significantly shorter.

About this clone: The antigen remains unidentified.

The CDR3 has 14 residues. CDR1 is SGHRS and CDR2 is YFSETQ in the germline V gene. The J segment lost 2 bases and the V segment lost 6 bases, leaving 3 bases of the junction unmatched. The study reverse transcribed the entire isolated RNA, so it sequenced expressed TCRB transcripts. Libraries were prepared by immunoSEQ multiplex PCR; TCRdb keeps only in-frame clonotypes and omits some of them. The sample has almost 350,000 clones, 9.3% seen once. The chain joins TRBV5-1 to TRBJ2-7; 12 nucleotides line up with TRBD2. The receptor's source is a man younger than 40 with type 1 diabetes. The sample comprised central memory CD4+ T cells from blood. Written as DNA, the CDR3 is TGCGCCAGCACCTGGACTAGCGGGGCCTACGAGCAGTACTTC. This gives the protein CASTWTSGAYEQYF.